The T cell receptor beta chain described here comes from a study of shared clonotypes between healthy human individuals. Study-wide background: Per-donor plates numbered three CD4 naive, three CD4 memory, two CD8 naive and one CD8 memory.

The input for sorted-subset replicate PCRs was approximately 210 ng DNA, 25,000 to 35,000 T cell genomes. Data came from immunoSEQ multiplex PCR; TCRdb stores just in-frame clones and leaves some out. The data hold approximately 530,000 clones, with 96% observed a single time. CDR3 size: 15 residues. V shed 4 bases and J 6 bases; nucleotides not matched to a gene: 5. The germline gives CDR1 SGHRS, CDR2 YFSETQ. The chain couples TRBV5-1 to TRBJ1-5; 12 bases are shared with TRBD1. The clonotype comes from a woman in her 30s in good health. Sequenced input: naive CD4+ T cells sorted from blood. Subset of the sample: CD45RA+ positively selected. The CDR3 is CASSPGQGAGQPQHF. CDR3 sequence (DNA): TGCGCCAGCAGCCCGGGACAGGGGGCCGGTCAGCCCCAGCATTTT.